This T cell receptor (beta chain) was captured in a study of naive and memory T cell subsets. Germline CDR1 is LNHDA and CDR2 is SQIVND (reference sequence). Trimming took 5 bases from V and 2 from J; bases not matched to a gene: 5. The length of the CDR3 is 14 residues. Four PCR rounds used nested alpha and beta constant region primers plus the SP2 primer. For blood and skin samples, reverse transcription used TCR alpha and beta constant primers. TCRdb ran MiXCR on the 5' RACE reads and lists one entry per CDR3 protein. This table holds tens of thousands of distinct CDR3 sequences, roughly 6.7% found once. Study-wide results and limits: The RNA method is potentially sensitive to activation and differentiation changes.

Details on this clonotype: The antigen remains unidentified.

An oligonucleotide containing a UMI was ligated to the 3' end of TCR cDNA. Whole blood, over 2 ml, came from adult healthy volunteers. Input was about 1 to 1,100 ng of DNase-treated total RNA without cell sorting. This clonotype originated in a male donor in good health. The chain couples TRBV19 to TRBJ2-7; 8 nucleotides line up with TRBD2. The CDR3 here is CASSSVAGPYEQYF. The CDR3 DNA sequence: TGTGCCAGTAGTTCGGTAGCGGGACCCTACGAGCAGTACTTC.